This is a list of T cell receptor beta chains from one sample in a study of early T cells in non-severe SARS-CoV-2 infection. MiXCR, run by TCRdb on the 5' RACE reads, gives a single entry per CDR3 protein. The sample lists roughly 60,000 distinct CDR3 sequences, 4.5% to 7% occurring once. The sequenced sample consisted of whole blood. Receptor source: an adult who was a healthcare worker with PCR-confirmed SARS-CoV-2 infection or an uninfected control (not recorded which). Both conserved end residues are part of each CDR3. A D gene is named only where the DNA matches it firmly. Size values are once, few and many counts, or a class for expanded clones, and some rows have none.

. TRBJ1-2 TRBV27 many TGTGCCAGCAGTTCATCTACTATGTTTGTCGGCGGCTACACCTTC CASSSSTMFVGGYTF
. TRBJ2-1 TRBV12-3/TRBV12-4 many TGTGCCAGCAGTTCGGGGATCTCCTACAATGAGCAGTTCTTC CASSSGISYNEQFF
. TRBJ1-5 TRBV5-1 many TGCGCCAGCAGCTTGCAAGGGATCAATCAGCCCCAGCATTTT CASSLQGINQPQHF
. TRBJ1-1 TRBV6-6 few TGTGCCAGCAAAAACCCCTCAGGTAGGACTGAAGCTTTCTTT CASKNPSGRTEAFF
TRBD1 TRBJ1-6 TRBV20-1 many TGCAGTGCAACGGGACAGGGGGCGCGGTCGCCCAATTCACCCCTCCACTTT CSATGQGARSPNSPLHF
. TRBJ1-1 TRBV7-2 many TGTGCCAGCAGCGTACGGGGAGCCATTAAGCCTGAAGCTTTCTTT CASSVRGAIKPEAFF
TRBD1 TRBJ1-2 TRBV20-1 . TGCAGTGCCACAGACAGGGCAAGCTATGGCTACACCTTC CSATDRASYGYTF
TRBD2 TRBJ2-1 TRBV7-2 many TGTGCCAGCAGCAAGGATAGCGGGGGGACCTACAATGAGCAGTTCTTC CASSKDSGGTYNEQFF
. TRBJ2-5 TRBV5-1 . TGCGCCAGCAGCTTGGCCGGGACAAGGCAAGGGACCCAGTACTTC CASSLAGTRQGTQYF
. TRBJ2-1 TRBV6-9 many TGTGCCAGCAACCTCTTAGAAAGCTCCTACAATGAGCAGTTCTTC CASNLLESSYNEQFF
. TRBJ1-1 TRBV9 many TGTGCCAGCAGCGTAGAGAGTGCAGGGGCCGGAACGGGGACTGAAGCTTTCTTT CASSVESAGAGTGTEAFF
TRBD1 TRBJ1-4 TRBV4-1 many TGCGCCAGCAGCCAACATCCCGCCAGGGGGCCTGGAAAACTGTTTTTT CASSQHPARGPGKLFF
. TRBJ1-1 TRBV29-1 few TGCAGCGTTGGCCCGCGATCGAACACTGAAGCTTTCTTT CSVGPRSNTEAFF
. TRBJ2-7 TRBV6-5 many TGTGCCAGCAGTAGGGTCCGGTCTTACGAGCAGTACTTC CASSRVRSYEQYF
. TRBJ2-7 TRBV3-1 many TGTGCCAGCAGTCCCCAGCCCGGACCTGGGCCCGGGCAGTACTTC CASSPQPGPGPGQYF
. TRBJ2-7 TRBV6-2/TRBV6-3 many TGTGCCAGCAGCCCGGGGGGCGCAGGTCGCTACGAGCAGTACTTC CASSPGGAGRYEQYF
TRBD1 TRBJ2-5 TRBV6-5 many TGTGCCAGCAGAGCGACAGGGCGGGAGACCCAGTACTTC CASRATGRETQYF
TRBD1 TRBJ1-2 TRBV11-2 many TGTGCCAGCAGAGGTTACAGGGGCTTGGACTATGGCTACACCTTC CASRGYRGLDYGYTF
TRBD2 TRBJ2-2 TRBV7-2 many TGTGCCAGCAGCCCCAGGCGAGCGGGGGCGACCGGGGAGCTGTTTTTT CASSPRRAGATGELFF
. TRBJ1-1 TRBV20-1 many TGCAGTGCTAGAGATATGAACGGGAGGTTGGACACTGAAGCTTTCTTT CSARDMNGRLDTEAFF
. TRBJ2-7 TRBV3-1 many TGTGCCAGCAGCGCAAGGAGTGCCCTCACCTACGAGCAGTACTTC CASSARSALTYEQYF
. TRBJ2-2 TRBV12-3/TRBV12-4 few TGTGCCAGCAGCTACGCAGGGAGTCGGGCCGGGGAGCTGTTTTTT CASSYAGSRAGELFF
. TRBJ1-1 TRBV5-1 many TGCGCCAGCAGCTCTGGGGTCGGGAACACTGAAGCTTTCTTT CASSSGVGNTEAFF
TRBD1 TRBJ1-2 TRBV12-3/TRBV12-4 many TGTGCCAGCAGCCAGGGGGCGAAAGGCTACACCTTC CASSQGAKGYTF
. TRBJ2-1 TRBV6-6 . TGTGCCAGCAGCCCCTTCAATGAGCAGTTCTTC CASSPFNEQFF
. TRBJ1-2 TRBV6-2/TRBV6-3 . TGTGCCAGCACCTTCGGTAGAGCTTGGTATGGCTACACCTTC CASTFGRAWYGYTF